Presented here are 19 T cell receptor beta chains from one specimen sequenced in a study of CD8 T cells in ankylosing spondylitis. A single record per CDR3 protein comes from TCRdb applying MiXCR to the 5' RACE reads. The data contain roughly 230,000 distinct CDR3 sequences, around 8% of them singletons. Sequencing was carried out using blood, either unsorted or a sorted T cell fraction (not recorded which). These TCRs come from a female donor with ankylosing spondylitis or in good health (not recorded which).

This clonotype was seen ten or more times. J is TRBJ2-1 and V is TRBV5-1; no firm D call. Trimming shortened V by 3 bases and J by 0 bases, and 4 bases separated the two germline ends. Looked up from germline, CDR1 is SGHRS and CDR2 is YFSETQ. CDR3 length: 13 amino acids. CDR3 residues: CASSSPSYNEQFF. CDR3 DNA sequence: TGCGCCAGCAGCTCCCCCTCCTACAATGAGCAGTTCTTC.

This clonotype was counted many times. CDR3 sequence reads: CASTLNQRETQYF. DNA of the CDR3: TGTGCCAGCACCCTAAATCAACGAGAGACCCAGTACTTC. J is TRBJ2-5 and V is TRBV12-3 or TRBV12-4, with D unresolved. Trimming stripped 7 bases from V and 4 bases from J, with 13 bases between. The CDR3 runs to 13 residues.

This clonotype was found many times. The chain is built from TRBV4-3 and TRBJ1-2, with D possibly matching TRBD1 (5 bases). This CDR3 contains 14 residues. Germline loops: CDR1 LGHNA, CDR2 YSLEER. Trimming shortened V by 1 base and J by 2 bases, and 8 bases separated the two germline ends. The CDR3 loop is CASSQATANYGYTF. Written as DNA, the CDR3 is TGCGCCAGCAGCCAAGCGACAGCCAACTATGGCTACACCTTC.

This clonotype was detected ten times or more. In nucleotides, the CDR3 is TGTGCCAGCAGTTACTCAACCCAGGGTCGATGGGCCAATGAGCAGTTCTTC. Its translation is CASSYSTQGRWANEQFF. V usage is TRBV6-2 or TRBV6-3 and J usage is TRBJ2-1, with TRBD1 as a possible D gene (5 bases). From germline, CDR1 is MNHEY and CDR2 SVGEGT. The CDR3 contains 17 residues. V was trimmed by 0 bases and J by 6 bases, leaving 18 bases between them.

This clonotype was detected ten times or more. V gene TRBV20-1 combines with J gene TRBJ2-1; D possibly uses TRBD1 or TRBD2 (5 bases each). The CDR3 is 16 amino acids. V shed 0 bases and J shed 3 bases, with 15 bases lying between them. Germline V CDR1 and CDR2: DFQATT, SNEGSKA (reference sequence). The CDR3 region has the DNA TGCAGTGCTAGAGATAAACGGGGCGGGTTCTACAATGAGCAGTTCTTC. Translating gives CSARDKRGGFYNEQFF.

This clonotype was counted many times. This chain links TRBV12-3 or TRBV12-4 with TRBJ1-1; tentative D call: TRBD1 (6 bases). Trimming removed 8 bases at V and 1 base at J, with 14 bases between. The CDR3 length is 14 residues. The CDR3 loop reads CASAGDTSNTEAFF. The DNA of the CDR3 is TGTGCCAGCGCGGGGGACACGTCGAACACTGAAGCTTTCTTT.

This clonotype was counted only a few times. The genes are TRBV20-1 and TRBJ2-2; maybe TRBD1 (5 bases). This CDR3 is built from 14 residues. CDR1 is DFQATT and CDR2 is SNEGSKA in the germline V gene (reference sequence). The V end was cut by 2 bases, the J end by 3 bases, with 10 bases between. CDR3 protein: CSARIRADTGELFF. The CDR3 bases are TGCAGTGCTAGAATCAGGGCGGACACCGGGGAGCTGTTTTTT.

Many counts were recorded for this clonotype. The chain uses TRBV20-1 and TRBJ1-1; 9 bases fit TRBD1. The germline V gene encodes CDR1 DFQATT and CDR2 SNEGSKA (reference sequence). This CDR3 has 13 residues. V lost 6 bases, J lost 2 bases, and 4 bases stayed unmatched. Here the CDR3 reads CSAVQGANTEAFF. In DNA form, the CDR3 reads TGCAGTGCCGTACAGGGGGCAAACACTGAAGCTTTCTTT.

This clonotype was seen a handful of times. The rearrangement links TRBV7-9 to TRBJ1-5; a weak D match, TRBD1 (5 bases). The germline CDR1 and CDR2 sequences are SEHNR and FQNEAQ (reference sequence). The V end was cut by 4 bases, the J end by 5 bases, with 12 bases between. This CDR3 comprises 14 residues. The CDR3 reads CASSSGGGHQPQHF. The CDR3 DNA follows: TGTGCCAGCAGCTCCGGGGGGGGACATCAGCCCCAGCATTTT.

A remark on this clonotype: A single base separates this from a much larger clone, so it may be a read error. The rearrangement joins TRBV5-8 to TRBJ1-5; D unresolved. CDR1 is SGHTS and CDR2 is YDEGEE in the germline V gene. The CDR3 sequence is 14 residues long. CDR3 coding DNA: TGTGCCAGCAACTTGTCTGGGAAAGGTCAGCCCCAGCATTTT. The encoded protein is CASNLSGKGQPQHF.

This chain connects TRBV11-2 to TRBJ1-4, with TRBD1 matching over 8 bases. CDR1 and CDR2 (germline): SGHAT, FQNNGV. The CDR3 spans 15 residues. V gave up 5 bases and J gave up 2 bases; unmatched junction bases: 4. CDR3 loop: CASSTNRGTNEKLFF. CDR3 DNA sequence: TGTGCCAGCAGCACAAACAGGGGGACTAATGAAAAACTGTTTTTT.

There are a few counts of this clonotype. Given a much more abundant clone one base away, this may be a read error. The CDR3 here is CAASSRYEQFF. CDR3 DNA sequence: TGTGCCGCCAGTTCGAGGTATGAGCAGTTCTTC. V gene TRBV24-1 combines with J gene TRBJ2-1; no definite D call. The CDR3 has 11 residues. CDR1 is KGHDR, CDR2 SFDVKD, per germline.

This clonotype appeared many times. The V call is TRBV6-2 or TRBV6-3, the J call TRBJ2-3; the match to TRBD2 covers 10 bases. Looked up from germline, CDR1 is MNHEY and CDR2 is SVGEGT. V gave up 3 bases and J gave up 3 bases; unmatched junction bases: 9. The CDR3 has 17 amino acids. CDR3 DNA sequence: TGTGCCAGCAGTTATGCTAGCGGGAGAGTTCGGACAGATACGCAGTATTTT. As protein: CASSYASGRVRTDTQYF.

This clonotype was recorded many times. The V gene is TRBV19, the J gene TRBJ2-3; D not resolved. Germline V gene sequence: CDR1 LNHDA, CDR2 SQIVND (reference sequence). The CDR3 is 13 residues long. V was trimmed by 8 bases and J by 1 base, leaving 10 bases between them. DNA of the CDR3: TGTGCCAGTGCGCCCCCAGGCACAGATACGCAGTATTTT. Translating gives CASAPPGTDTQYF.

This clonotype was counted many times. V gene TRBV29-1 combines with J gene TRBJ2-5; D is ambiguous. There are 12 residues in the CDR3. Germline values: CDR1 SQVTM, CDR2 ANQGSEA. Between the trimmed V and J ends, which lost 4 bases and 0 bases, there was a span of 6 bases. The CDR3 DNA sequence: TGCAGCGTTGGCGAGGACCAAGAGACCCAGTACTTC. Its protein is CSVGEDQETQYF.

This clonotype was counted at least ten times. The chain is built from TRBV12-3 or TRBV12-4 and TRBJ2-3, with TRBD2 matching over 7 bases. The CDR3 runs to 14 residues. The V gene end was trimmed by 4 bases and the J gene end by 6 bases; junction bases not matched to a gene: 7. Written as DNA, the CDR3 is TGTGCCAGCAGTTGGGCGGGAGACCGTGATACGCAGTATTTT. Its protein is CASSWAGDRDTQYF.

This clonotype has ten or more counts. This rearrangement joins TRBV7-6 to TRBJ1-6; 7 bases align to TRBD1. V dropped 3 bases and J dropped 9; count of bases not matched to a gene: 5. This CDR3 contains 14 residues. Germline CDR1 and CDR2: SGHVS and FNYEAQ. The chain's CDR3 is CASSLGDSLSPLHF. CDR3 DNA: TGTGCCAGCAGCTTGGGGGACAGCCTTTCACCCCTCCACTTT.

There are many counts of this clonotype. The gene calls are TRBV20-1 and TRBJ1-6; possible D gene TRBD1, 5 bases. Trimming took 5 bases from V and 5 from J, leaving 16 bases between them. CDR1 and CDR2 from the germline V gene are DFQATT and SNEGSKA (reference sequence). This CDR3 region has 15 residues. The CDR3 DNA sequence: TGCAGTGCTTCGAGGGGCCGGGGGGATAATTCACCCCTCCACTTT. Protein: CSASRGRGDNSPLHF.

This clonotype showed up many times. The chain recombines TRBV5-6 with TRBJ2-1; 10 bases are a match to TRBD2. The CDR3 is made up of 16 amino acids. In germline, CDR1 is SGHDT, CDR2 YYEEEE. The trim removed 3 bases at V and 9 bases at J, leaving 12 bases unmatched. CDR3 in amino acids: CASSSSLAGVFGEQFF. The CDR3 DNA follows: TGTGCCAGCAGCTCCAGCCTAGCGGGAGTGTTTGGTGAGCAGTTCTTC. The complete variable domain, with remaining parts taken from reference TRBV5-6 and TRBJ2-1, reads DAGVTQSPTHLIKTRGQQVTLRCSPKSGHDTVSWYQQALGQGPQFIFQYYEEEERQRGNFPDRFSGHQFPNYSSELNVNALLLGDSALYLCASSSSLAGVFGEQFFGPGTRLTVL.